Included here is one T cell receptor (beta chain) sequence, with context. Its antigen is currently unknown. This entry comes from a study of radiotherapy plus CTLA-4 blockade in lung cancer. Study-level background: Objective responses were documented in about 19% of patients, with disease control in just over 30%. The study's findings and limits: Once radiotherapy plus ipilimumab had been given, TCR clones derived from tumor expanded in blood. It was early blood T cell clone dynamics, with interferon-beta, that reportedly best predicted response.

V shed 0 bases and J shed 0 bases, with 9 bases lying between them. The CDR3 sequence is 15 residues long. The germline gives CDR1 SQVTM, CDR2 ANQGSEA. Profiled with immunoSEQ multiplex PCR; TCRdb holds only in-frame clones, not every one. The sample lists some 51,000 clones; 65% to 80% were seen once. With ipilimumab providing CTLA-4 blockade, focal radiation was administered to patients who had chemo-refractory metastatic non-small-cell lung cancer. The sequence came from a human donor with non-small cell lung cancer whose response to radiotherapy plus ipilimumab could not be evaluated. The V call is TRBV29-1, the J call TRBJ1-3, with a possible D match to TRBD1 (5 bases). The starting material was peripheral blood, obtained from a patient treated with radiotherapy plus ipilimumab. The CDR3 bases are TGCAGCGTTGAAGAAACAGGTCCCTCTGGAAACACCATATATTTT. Protein: CSVEETGPSGNTIYF.